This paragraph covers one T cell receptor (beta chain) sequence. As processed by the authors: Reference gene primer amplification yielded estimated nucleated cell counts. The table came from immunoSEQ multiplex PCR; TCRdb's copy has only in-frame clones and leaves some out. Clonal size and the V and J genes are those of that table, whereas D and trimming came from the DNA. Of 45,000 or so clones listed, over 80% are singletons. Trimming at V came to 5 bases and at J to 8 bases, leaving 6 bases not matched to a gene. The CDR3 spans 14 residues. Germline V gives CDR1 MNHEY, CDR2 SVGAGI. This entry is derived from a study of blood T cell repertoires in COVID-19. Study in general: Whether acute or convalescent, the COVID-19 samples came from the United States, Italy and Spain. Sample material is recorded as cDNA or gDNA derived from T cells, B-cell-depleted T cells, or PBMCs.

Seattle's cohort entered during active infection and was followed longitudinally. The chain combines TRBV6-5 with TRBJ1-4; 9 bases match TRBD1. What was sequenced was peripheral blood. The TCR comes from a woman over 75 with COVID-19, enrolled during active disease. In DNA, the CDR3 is TGTGCCAGCAGTACCGGGACAGGGCGAGAAAAACTGTTTTTT. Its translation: CASSTGTGREKLFF.